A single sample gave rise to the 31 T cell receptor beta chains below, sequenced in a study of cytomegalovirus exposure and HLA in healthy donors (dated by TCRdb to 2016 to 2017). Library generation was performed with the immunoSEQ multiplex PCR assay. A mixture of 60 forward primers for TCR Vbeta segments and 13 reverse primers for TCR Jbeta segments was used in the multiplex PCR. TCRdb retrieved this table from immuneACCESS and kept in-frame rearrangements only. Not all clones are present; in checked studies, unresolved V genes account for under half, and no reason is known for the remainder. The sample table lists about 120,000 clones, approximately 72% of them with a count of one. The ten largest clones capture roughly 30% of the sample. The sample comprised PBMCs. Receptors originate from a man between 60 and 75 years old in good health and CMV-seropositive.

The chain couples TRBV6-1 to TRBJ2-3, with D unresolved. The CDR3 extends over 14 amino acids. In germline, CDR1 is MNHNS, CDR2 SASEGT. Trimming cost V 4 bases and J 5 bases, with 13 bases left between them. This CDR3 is CASSVRRQIDTQYF. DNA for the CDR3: TGTGCCAGCAGTGTGAGGCGTCAGATAGATACGCAGTATTTT.

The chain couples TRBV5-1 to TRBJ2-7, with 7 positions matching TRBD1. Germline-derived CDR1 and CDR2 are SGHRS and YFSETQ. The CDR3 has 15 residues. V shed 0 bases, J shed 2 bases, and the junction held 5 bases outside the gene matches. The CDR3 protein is CASSLVAGGPYEQYF. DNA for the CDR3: TGCGCCAGCAGCTTGGTGGCAGGGGGACCCTACGAGCAGTACTTC.

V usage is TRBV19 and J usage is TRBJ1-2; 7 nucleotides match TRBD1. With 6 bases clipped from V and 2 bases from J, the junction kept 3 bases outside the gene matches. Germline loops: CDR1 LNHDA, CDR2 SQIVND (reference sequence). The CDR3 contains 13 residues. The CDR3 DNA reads TGTGCCAGTAGCCAGACAGGGAACTATGGCTACACCTTC. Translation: CASSQTGNYGYTF.

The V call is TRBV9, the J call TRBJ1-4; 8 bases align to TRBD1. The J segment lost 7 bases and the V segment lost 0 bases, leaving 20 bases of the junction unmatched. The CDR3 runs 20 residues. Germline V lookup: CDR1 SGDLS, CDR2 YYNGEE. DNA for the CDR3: TGTGCCAGCAGCGTAGATGGGAGGGGGACAGGAGGCGGTCTGAGTGAAAAACTGTTTTTT. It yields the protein CASSVDGRGTGGGLSEKLFF.

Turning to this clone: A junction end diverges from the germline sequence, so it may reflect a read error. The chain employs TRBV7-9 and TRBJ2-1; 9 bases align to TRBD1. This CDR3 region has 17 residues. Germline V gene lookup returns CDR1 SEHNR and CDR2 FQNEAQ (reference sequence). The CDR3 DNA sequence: TGTTCCAGCAGCATAACCGGGACAGGGTTTTCCTACAATGAGCAGTTCTTC. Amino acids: CSSSITGTGFSYNEQFF.

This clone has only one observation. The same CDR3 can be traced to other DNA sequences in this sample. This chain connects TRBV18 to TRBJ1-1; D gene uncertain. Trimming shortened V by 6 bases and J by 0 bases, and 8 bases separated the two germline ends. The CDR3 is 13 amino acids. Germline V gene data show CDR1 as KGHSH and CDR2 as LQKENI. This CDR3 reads CASSPDLNTEAFF. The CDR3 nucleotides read TGTGCCAGCTCGCCGGACTTGAACACTGAAGCTTTCTTT.

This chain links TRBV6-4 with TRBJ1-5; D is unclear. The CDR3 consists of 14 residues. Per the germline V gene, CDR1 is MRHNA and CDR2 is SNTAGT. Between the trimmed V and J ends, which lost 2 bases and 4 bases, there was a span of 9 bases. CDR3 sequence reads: CASSDPTTNQPQHF. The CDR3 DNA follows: TGTGCCAGCAGTGACCCTACTACTAATCAGCCCCAGCATTTT.

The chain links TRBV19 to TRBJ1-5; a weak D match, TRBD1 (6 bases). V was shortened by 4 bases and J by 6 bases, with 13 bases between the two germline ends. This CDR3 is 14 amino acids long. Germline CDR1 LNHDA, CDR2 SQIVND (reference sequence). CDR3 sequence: CASSSGQFAQPQHF. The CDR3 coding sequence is TGTGCCAGTAGTAGCGGACAGTTCGCTCAGCCCCAGCATTTT.

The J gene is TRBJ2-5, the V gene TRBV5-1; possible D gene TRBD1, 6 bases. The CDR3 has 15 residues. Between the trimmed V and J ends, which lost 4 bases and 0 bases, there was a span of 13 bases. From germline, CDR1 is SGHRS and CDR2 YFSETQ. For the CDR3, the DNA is TGCGCCAGCAGCAGGGGGACCCGGTACCAAGAGACCCAGTACTTC. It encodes CASSRGTRYQETQYF.

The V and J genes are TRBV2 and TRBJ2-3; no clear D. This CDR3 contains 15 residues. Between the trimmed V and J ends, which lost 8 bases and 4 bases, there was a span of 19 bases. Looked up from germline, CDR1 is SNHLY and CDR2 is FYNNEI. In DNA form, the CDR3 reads TGTGCCAGCCCGGCCGAGGATCCTATCCCAGATACGCAGTATTTT. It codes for CASPAEDPIPDTQYF.

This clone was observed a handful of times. The CDR3 region is CASSDRGARVAEAFF. The CDR3 nucleotides read TGTGCCAGTAGTGACAGGGGGGCCAGAGTCGCTGAAGCTTTCTTT. V and J are TRBV19 and TRBJ1-1; 9 bases match TRBD1. The CDR3 extends over 15 amino acids. V lost 5 bases, J lost 6 bases, and 10 bases stayed unmatched. Germline assignment: CDR1 LNHDA and CDR2 SQIVND (reference sequence).

Here the CDR3 DNA reads TGCGCCAGCTCCGTGAGCGGGGGAGCTGGAAACACCATATATTTT. It translates to CASSVSGGAGNTIYF. The chain links TRBV5-1 to TRBJ1-3; D may be TRBD1 (5 bases). This CDR3 is built from 15 residues. Germline values: CDR1 SGHRS, CDR2 YFSETQ. V lost 7 bases and J lost 2, with 16 bases in between.

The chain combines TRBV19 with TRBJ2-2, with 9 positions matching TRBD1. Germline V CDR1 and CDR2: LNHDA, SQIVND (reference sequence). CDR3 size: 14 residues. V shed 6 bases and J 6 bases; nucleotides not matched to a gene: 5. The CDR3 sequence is CASSQNRGPGELFF. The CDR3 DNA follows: TGTGCCAGTAGCCAAAACAGGGGGCCCGGGGAGCTGTTTTTT.

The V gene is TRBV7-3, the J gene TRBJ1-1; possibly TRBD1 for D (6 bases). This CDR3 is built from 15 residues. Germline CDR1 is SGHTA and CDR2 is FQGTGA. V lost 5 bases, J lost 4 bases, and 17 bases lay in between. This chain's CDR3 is CASSDRGGAGTEAFF. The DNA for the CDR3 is TGTGCCAGCAGCGATCGGGGGGGCGCGGGCACTGAAGCTTTCTTT.

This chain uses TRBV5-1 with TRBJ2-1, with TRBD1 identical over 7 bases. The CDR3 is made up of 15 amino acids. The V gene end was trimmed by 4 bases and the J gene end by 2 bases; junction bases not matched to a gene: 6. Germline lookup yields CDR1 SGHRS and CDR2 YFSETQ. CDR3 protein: CASSKGAHTYNEQFF. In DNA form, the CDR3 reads TGCGCCAGCAGCAAGGGGGCCCATACCTACAATGAGCAGTTCTTC. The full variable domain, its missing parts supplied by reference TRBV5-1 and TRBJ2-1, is KAGVTQTPRYLIKTRGQQVTLSCSPISGHRSVSWYQQTPGQGLQFLFEYFSETQRNKGNFPGRFSGRQFSNSRSEMNVSTLELGDSALYLCASSKGAHTYNEQFFGPGTRLTVL.

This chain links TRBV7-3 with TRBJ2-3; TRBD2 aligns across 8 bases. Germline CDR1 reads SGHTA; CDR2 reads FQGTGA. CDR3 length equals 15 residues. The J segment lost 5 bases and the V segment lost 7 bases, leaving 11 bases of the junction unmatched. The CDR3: CASTRRGGHLDTQYF. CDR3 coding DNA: TGTGCCAGCACCCGACGGGGGGGCCATTTAGATACGCAGTATTTT.

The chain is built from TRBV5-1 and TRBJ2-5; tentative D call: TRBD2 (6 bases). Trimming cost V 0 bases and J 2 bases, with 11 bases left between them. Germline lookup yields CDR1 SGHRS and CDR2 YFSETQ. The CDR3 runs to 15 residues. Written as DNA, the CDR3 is TGCGCCAGCAGCTTGGCCGCGGGGAAACAAGAGACCCAGTACTTC. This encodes CASSLAAGKQETQYF.

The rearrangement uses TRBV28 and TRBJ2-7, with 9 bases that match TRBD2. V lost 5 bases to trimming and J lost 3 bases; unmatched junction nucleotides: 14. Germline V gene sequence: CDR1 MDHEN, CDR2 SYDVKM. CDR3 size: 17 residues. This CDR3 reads CASSINYSGSGLYEQYF. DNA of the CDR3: TGTGCCAGCAGTATAAATTATAGCGGGAGCGGGCTCTACGAGCAGTACTTC. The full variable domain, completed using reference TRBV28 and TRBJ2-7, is DVKVTQSSRYLVKRTGEKVFLECVQDMDHENMFWYRQDPGLGLRLIYFSYDVKMKEKGDIPEGYSVSREKKERFSLILESASTNQTSMYLCASSINYSGSGLYEQYFGPGTRLTVT.

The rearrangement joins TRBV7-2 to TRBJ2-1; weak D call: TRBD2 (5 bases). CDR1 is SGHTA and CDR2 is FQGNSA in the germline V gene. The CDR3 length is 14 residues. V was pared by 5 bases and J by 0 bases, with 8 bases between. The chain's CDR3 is CASSLRGSYNEQFF. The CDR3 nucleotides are TGTGCCAGCAGCCTTCGGGGCTCCTACAATGAGCAGTTCTTC.

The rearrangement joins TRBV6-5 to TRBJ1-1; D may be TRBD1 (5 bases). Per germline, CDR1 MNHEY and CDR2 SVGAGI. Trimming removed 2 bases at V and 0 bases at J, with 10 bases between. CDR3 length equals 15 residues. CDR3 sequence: CASSYEAGLNTEAFF. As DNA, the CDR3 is TGTGCCAGCAGTTACGAGGCAGGGTTGAACACTGAAGCTTTCTTT.

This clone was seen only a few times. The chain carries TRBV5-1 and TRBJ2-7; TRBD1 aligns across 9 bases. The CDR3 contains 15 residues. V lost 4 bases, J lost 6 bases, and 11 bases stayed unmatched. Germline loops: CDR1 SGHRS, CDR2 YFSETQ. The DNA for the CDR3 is TGCGCCAGCAGCCCTCCCTTGACAGGGGGTGGCGAGCAGTACTTC. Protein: CASSPPLTGGGEQYF.

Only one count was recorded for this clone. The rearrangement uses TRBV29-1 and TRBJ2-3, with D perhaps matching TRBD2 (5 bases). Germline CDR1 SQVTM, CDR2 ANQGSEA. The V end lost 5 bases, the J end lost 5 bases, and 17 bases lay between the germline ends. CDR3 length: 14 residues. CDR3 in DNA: TGCAGCGTTCCTGACTTGAGCGGTAAAGATACGCAGTATTTT. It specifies CSVPDLSGKDTQYF.

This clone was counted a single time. CDR3 sequence reads: CASSIGLGLGRGYRSSYNEQFF. DNA of the CDR3: TGTGCCAGTAGTATTGGGTTGGGACTAGGGCGGGGATACCGGAGCTCCTACAATGAGCAGTTCTTC. The chain joins TRBV19 to TRBJ2-1; 8 nucleotides match TRBD2. The CDR3 has 22 amino acids. Germline trimming cut 3 bases from V and 0 bases from J; bases unmatched to any gene: 22. From germline, CDR1 is LNHDA and CDR2 SQIVND (reference sequence).

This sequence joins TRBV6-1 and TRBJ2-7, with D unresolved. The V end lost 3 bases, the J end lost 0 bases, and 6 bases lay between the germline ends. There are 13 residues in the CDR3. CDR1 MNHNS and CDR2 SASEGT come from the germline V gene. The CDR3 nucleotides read TGTGCCAGCAGTGATGGCAGCTCCTACGAGCAGTACTTC. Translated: CASSDGSSYEQYF.

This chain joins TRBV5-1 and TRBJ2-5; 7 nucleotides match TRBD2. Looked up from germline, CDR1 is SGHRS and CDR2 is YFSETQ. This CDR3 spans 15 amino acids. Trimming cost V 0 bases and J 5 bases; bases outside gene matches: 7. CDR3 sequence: CASSLASRGGETQYF. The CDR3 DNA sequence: TGCGCCAGCAGCTTGGCCTCTCGGGGAGGGGAGACCCAGTACTTC. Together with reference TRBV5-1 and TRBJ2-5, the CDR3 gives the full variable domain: KAGVTQTPRYLIKTRGQQVTLSCSPISGHRSVSWYQQTPGQGLQFLFEYFSETQRNKGNFPGRFSGRQFSNSRSEMNVSTLELGDSALYLCASSLASRGGETQYFGPGTRLLVL.

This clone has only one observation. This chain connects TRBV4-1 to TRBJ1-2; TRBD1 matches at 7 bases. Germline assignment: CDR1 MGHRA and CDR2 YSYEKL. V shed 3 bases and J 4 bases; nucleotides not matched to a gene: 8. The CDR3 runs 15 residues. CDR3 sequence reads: CASSHQGVTPYGYTF. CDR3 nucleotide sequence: TGCGCCAGCAGCCATCAGGGGGTGACTCCCTATGGCTACACCTTC.

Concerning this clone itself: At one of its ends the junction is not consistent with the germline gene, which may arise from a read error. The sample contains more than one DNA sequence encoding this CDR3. The CDR3 sequence: CASSGGATGELFF. In DNA form, the CDR3 reads TGTGCCAGCAGCGGCGGCGCCACCGGAGAGCTGTTTTTT. V and J are TRBV6-6 and TRBJ2-2; D call uncertain. CDR1 and CDR2 (germline): MNHNY, SVGAGI (reference sequence). This CDR3 is 13 amino acids long.

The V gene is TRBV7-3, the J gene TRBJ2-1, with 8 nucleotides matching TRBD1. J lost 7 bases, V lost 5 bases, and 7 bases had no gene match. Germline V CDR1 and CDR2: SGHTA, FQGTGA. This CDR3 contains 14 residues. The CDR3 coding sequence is TGTGCCAGCAGCCTGGACAGGGTTGTGAATGAGCAGTTCTTC. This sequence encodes CASSLDRVVNEQFF. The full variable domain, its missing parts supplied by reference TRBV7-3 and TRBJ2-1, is GAGVSQTPSNKVTEKGKYVELRCDPISGHTALYWYRQSLGQGPEFLIYFQGTGAADDSGLPNDRFFAVRPEGSVSTLKIQRTERGDSAVYLCASSLDRVVNEQFFGPGTRLTVL.

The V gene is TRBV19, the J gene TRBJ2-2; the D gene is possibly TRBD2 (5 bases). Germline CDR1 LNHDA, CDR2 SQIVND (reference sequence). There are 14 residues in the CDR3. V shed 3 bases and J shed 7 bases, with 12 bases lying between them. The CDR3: CASSIGSAVGELFF. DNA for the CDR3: TGTGCCAGTAGTATCGGTAGCGCGGTCGGGGAGCTGTTTTTT.

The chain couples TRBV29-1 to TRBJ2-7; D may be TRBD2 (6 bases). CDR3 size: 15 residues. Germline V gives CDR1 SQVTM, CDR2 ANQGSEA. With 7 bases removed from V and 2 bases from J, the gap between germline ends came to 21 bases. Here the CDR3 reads CSAIMLWDSTYEQYF. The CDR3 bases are TGCAGCGCGATAATGTTGTGGGACTCCACCTACGAGCAGTACTTC.

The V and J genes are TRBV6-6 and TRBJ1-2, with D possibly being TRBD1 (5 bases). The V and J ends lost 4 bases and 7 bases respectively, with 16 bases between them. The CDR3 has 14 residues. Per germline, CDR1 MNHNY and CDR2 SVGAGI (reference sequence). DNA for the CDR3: TGTGCCAGCAGTTGGAGGGGCAAGGAATCTGGCTACACCTTC. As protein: CASSWRGKESGYTF.